These 24 T cell receptor beta chains were sequenced from one sample in a study of blood T cell repertoires in COVID-19. Some clones are missing from TCRdb's copy, which holds only in-frame ones; the method was immunoSEQ multiplex PCR. The sample holds about 220,000 clones; around 82% are singletons and the top ten take roughly 2.3%. Material for sequencing was peripheral blood. These receptors originate from a woman in her fifties or sixties with acute or convalescent COVID-19.

The rearrangement links TRBV4-1 to TRBJ2-7; 8 positions match TRBD2. CDR1 is MGHRA and CDR2 is YSYEKL in the germline V gene. This CDR3 is built from 13 residues. With 5 bases clipped from V and 3 bases from J, the junction kept 3 bases outside the gene matches. The CDR3 loop reads CASSSRGGYEQYF. In nucleotides, the CDR3 is TGCGCCAGCAGCTCCCGGGGGGGCTACGAGCAGTACTTC.

This clone appeared once. V is TRBV3-1 (or the pseudogene TRBV3-2) and J is TRBJ2-1, with D possibly TRBD2 on 6 matching bases. Germline CDR1 LGHDT, CDR2 YNNKEL (reference sequence). CDR3 length: 15 amino acids. Deletions cut 2 bases from V and 2 bases from J, with 10 bases between. CDR3 DNA: TGTGCCAGCAGCCAACAAAGCGGGCCCTACAATGAGCAGTTCTTC. Its translation is CASSQQSGPYNEQFF.

The chain employs TRBV6-7 and TRBJ1-2, with TRBD1 matching over 8 bases. TRBV6-7 counts as an open reading frame of uncertain function. After removal of 9 bases from V and 0 bases from J, the junction contained 6 bases not matched to a gene. The CDR3 is 14 residues long. CDR3 in amino acids: CARRQGRPNYGYTF. The CDR3 region has the DNA TGTGCCAGGCGACAGGGGAGGCCTAACTATGGCTACACCTTC.

The J gene is TRBJ2-7, the V gene TRBV7-9, with D unresolved. The V end was cut by 1 base, the J end by 3 bases, with 13 bases between. Per the germline V gene, CDR1 is SEHNR and CDR2 is FQNEAQ (reference sequence). The CDR3 runs 15 residues. The CDR3 loop reads CASSLVPDRGYEQYF. The CDR3 DNA is TGTGCCAGCAGCTTAGTTCCTGACCGAGGCTACGAGCAGTACTTC. Combining the CDR3 with reference TRBV7-9 and TRBJ2-7 gives the whole variable domain DTGVSQNPRHKITKRGQNVTFRCDPISEHNRLYWYRQTLGQGPEFLTYFQNEAQLEKSRLLSDRFSAERPKGSFSTLEIQRTEQGDSAMYLCASSLVPDRGYEQYFGPGTRLTVT.

This clone was picked up a small number of times. V is TRBV30 and J is TRBJ2-2, with 10 nucleotides matching TRBD2. V gave up 4 bases and J gave up 6 bases; unmatched junction bases: 5. The CDR3 is 14 amino acids. Germline loops: CDR1 GTSNPN, CDR2 SVGIG (reference sequence). CDR3 protein: CAWKRGGGPGELFF. Written as DNA, the CDR3 is TGTGCCTGGAAGCGGGGGGGAGGCCCCGGGGAGCTGTTTTTT.

This chain connects TRBV4-1 to TRBJ1-5; 8 bases agree with TRBD1. V gave up 0 bases and J gave up 6 bases; unmatched junction bases: 4. Germline-derived CDR1 and CDR2 are MGHRA and YSYEKL. CDR3 length: 15 amino acids. CDR3 nucleotide sequence: TGCGCCAGCAGCCAAGACAGGGGGCTCGCTCAGCCCCAGCATTTT. Encoded protein: CASSQDRGLAQPQHF.

The V and J genes are TRBV6-1 and TRBJ1-5; unclear D gene. Trimming pared 1 base from V and 4 bases from J, leaving 8 bases between. This CDR3 contains 14 residues. Germline V CDR1 and CDR2: MNHNS, SASEGT. CDR3 DNA: TGTGCCAGCAGTGAAGGGACTAAAAATCAGCCCCAGCATTTT. It encodes CASSEGTKNQPQHF.

V usage is TRBV2 and J usage is TRBJ2-3; 9 nucleotides line up with TRBD1. J gave up 3 bases and V 4 bases, and 20 bases lay outside the gene matches. The CDR3 has 20 amino acids. Germline loops: CDR1 SNHLY, CDR2 FYNNEI. CDR3 loop: CASSVGTGFSDTRGTDTQYF. In nucleotides, the CDR3 is TGTGCCAGCAGTGTCGGGACAGGGTTTTCGGACACGCGGGGGACAGATACGCAGTATTTT. The variable domain in full, with the rest retrieved from reference TRBV2 and TRBJ2-3, is EPEVTQTPSHQVTQMGQEVILRCVPISNHLYFYWYRQILGQKVEFLVSFYNNEISEKSEIFDDQFSVERPDGSNFTLKIRSTKLEDSAMYFCASSVGTGFSDTRGTDTQYFGPGTRLTVL.

This clone is a singleton in its sample. The gene calls are TRBV12-3 or TRBV12-4 and TRBJ1-2; D may be TRBD1 (5 bases). The CDR3 has 13 amino acids. V was clipped by 5 bases and J by 4 bases, with 11 bases between them. The CDR3 here is CASSPGTPYGYTF. The CDR3 DNA is TGTGCCAGCAGTCCTGGGACTCCCTATGGCTACACCTTC.

The rearrangement joins TRBV5-6 to TRBJ1-1, with 7 bases identical to TRBD1. The CDR3 contains 16 residues. V lost 1 base, J lost 4 bases, and 10 bases stayed unmatched. Per germline, CDR1 SGHDT and CDR2 YYEEEE. The CDR3 protein is CASSLLSGGPGTEAFF. CDR3 DNA sequence: TGTGCCAGCAGCTTGTTGTCAGGGGGTCCGGGCACTGAAGCTTTCTTT.

The rearrangement links TRBV19 to TRBJ2-3; D is possibly TRBD2 (5 bases). V dropped 8 bases and J dropped 0 bases, with 9 bases sitting between them. Germline loops: CDR1 LNHDA, CDR2 SQIVND (reference sequence). The length of the CDR3 is 13 residues. For the CDR3, the DNA is TGTGCCAGTCGGAGCGGTAGCACAGATACGCAGTATTTT. This gives the protein CASRSGSTDTQYF.

The chain links TRBV5-1 to TRBJ2-2, with 7 bases matching TRBD1. Germline CDR1 reads SGHRS; CDR2 reads YFSETQ. This CDR3 is 16 amino acids long. J was trimmed by 0 bases and V by 1 base; bases with no gene match: 3. The chain's CDR3 is CASSLWDSSNTGELFF. DNA for the CDR3: TGCGCCAGCAGCTTGTGGGACAGTTCGAACACCGGGGAGCTGTTTTTT.

The chain recombines TRBV6-5 with TRBJ2-3, with 7 bases fitting TRBD1. CDR3 length: 13 amino acids. The V segment lost 11 bases and the J segment 0 bases; nucleotides outside the gene matches: 5. Germline values: CDR1 MNHEY, CDR2 SVGAGI. CDR3 nucleotides: TGTGCCGCTCGGGACAGTAGCACAGATACGCAGTATTTT. It encodes CAARDSSTDTQYF.

V gene TRBV5-1 combines with J gene TRBJ2-5; TRBD1 matches at 11 bases. Germline trimming cut 0 bases from V and 5 bases from J; bases unmatched to any gene: 9. This CDR3 has 17 residues. Germline loops: CDR1 SGHRS, CDR2 YFSETQ. CDR3 residues: CASSLVGTGGSRETQYF. CDR3 nucleotides: TGCGCCAGCAGCTTGGTGGGGACAGGGGGTTCTAGGGAGACCCAGTACTTC.

The chain employs TRBV4-3 and TRBJ1-2; a weak D match, TRBD1 (6 bases). The CDR3 is made up of 15 amino acids. The V gene lost 2 bases and the J gene lost 10 bases, with 20 bases spanning the gap. Germline CDR1 is LGHNA and CDR2 is YSLEER. The CDR3 spells CASSQIQGTLLTYTF. CDR3 in DNA: TGCGCCAGCAGCCAAATTCAGGGGACCCTTCTGACCTACACCTTC.

The sample holds one count of this clone. The chain couples TRBV7-2 to TRBJ1-3; the D is unclear. V gave up 5 bases and J gave up 0 bases, with 14 bases separating them. CDR3 size: 16 residues. The V gene's germline CDR1 is SGHTA and CDR2 FQGNSA. The CDR3 protein is CASSPQTRSSGNTIYF. The CDR3 DNA reads TGTGCCAGCAGCCCCCAGACCCGGAGCTCTGGAAACACCATATATTTT.

The chain couples TRBV7-2 to TRBJ1-6, with D possibly being TRBD1 (5 bases). The CDR3 is 13 residues long. Germline values: CDR1 SGHTA, CDR2 FQGNSA. Trimming stripped 5 bases from V and 7 bases from J, with 9 bases between. The CDR3 bases are TGTGCCAGCAGCCTGAGGACAAATTCACCCCTCCACTTT. Translating gives CASSLRTNSPLHF.

In DNA form, the CDR3 reads TGTGCCAGCTCACTCTATGGAGATACGCAGTATTTT. As protein: CASSLYGDTQYF. V and J are TRBV18 and TRBJ2-3, with D uncertain. CDR1 and CDR2 (germline): KGHSH, LQKENI. This CDR3 contains 12 residues. V shed 4 bases and J shed 5 bases, with 7 bases lying between them.

The table lists this clone with a count of one. The junction departs from the called germline gene at one end, perhaps through a read error. The chain recombines TRBV5-8 with TRBJ2-7; D is unclear. The CDR3 spans 12 residues. Germline assignment: CDR1 SGHTS and CDR2 YDEGEE. CDR3 sequence reads: CASSPDLRERYF. Written as DNA, the CDR3 is TGTGCCAGCAGCCCCGACCTGCGCGAGCGGTACTTC.

V gene TRBV20-1 combines with J gene TRBJ1-4, with 9 bases aligning to TRBD1. The ends lost 6 bases at V and 14 bases at J; junction bases unmatched: 7. Per the germline V gene, CDR1 is DFQATT and CDR2 is SNEGSKA (reference sequence). The CDR3 runs to 11 residues. The CDR3 DNA is TGCAGTGCCACTGGGACAGGGAAGCTGTTTTTT. Protein sequence: CSATGTGKLFF.

The J gene is TRBJ1-3, the V gene TRBV3-1 (or the pseudogene TRBV3-2); weak D call: TRBD1 (6 bases). Germline V lookup: CDR1 LGHDT, CDR2 YNNKEL (reference sequence). The V end was cut by 4 bases, the J end by 4 bases, with 14 bases between. The CDR3 totals 15 residues. CDR3 DNA: TGTGCCAGCAGCCCCTGGGACATAGGGGGAAACACCATATATTTT. As protein: CASSPWDIGGNTIYF.

The CDR3 here is CASSSESYNEQFF. CDR3 DNA: TGCGCCAGCAGCTCTGAGTCATACAATGAGCAGTTCTTC. The chain has TRBV5-1 and TRBJ2-1; D gene ambiguous. V was cut by 3 bases and J by 4 bases, with 8 bases left in between. The CDR3 runs to 13 residues. CDR1 and CDR2 (germline): SGHRS, YFSETQ.

This CDR3 is CASSQVLGLDEKLFF. CDR3 in DNA: TGTGCCAGCAGCCAAGTTCTGGGCTTGGATGAAAAACTGTTTTTT. The chain links TRBV3-1 (or the pseudogene TRBV3-2) to TRBJ1-4; D remains unclear. Trimming took off 1 base at V and 6 bases at J, with 12 bases between the two ends. Germline CDR1 LGHDT, CDR2 YNNKEL (reference sequence). The CDR3 loop spans 15 amino acids.

This clone was picked up a small number of times. V gene TRBV9 combines with J gene TRBJ1-5; D is unresolved. The CDR3 loop spans 13 amino acids. From germline, CDR1 is SGDLS and CDR2 YYNGEE. V lost 3 bases and J 7 bases, leaving 11 bases between the germline ends. This CDR3 is CASSEGEGQPQHF. The CDR3, as DNA: TGTGCCAGCAGCGAGGGAGAGGGACAGCCCCAGCATTTT.